This T cell receptor (beta chain) was captured in a study of cytomegalovirus exposure and HLA in healthy donors. 13 Jbeta primers and 60 Vbeta primers were used for the PCR. Sequencing was performed with immunoSEQ multiplex PCR; in TCRdb, only in-frame clones are kept and a portion is missing. This table holds roughly 45,000 clones, approximately 75% found once. The CDR3 covers 15 residues. CDR1 SEHNR and CDR2 FQNEAQ come from the germline V gene (reference sequence). The V gene end was trimmed by 3 bases and the J gene end by 2 bases; junction bases not matched to a gene: 5. Sequencing was done on a sample of PBMCs. This receptor was taken from a man aged 25 to 40 in good health and CMV-seronegative. This chain uses TRBV7-9 with TRBJ2-3; 7 bases match TRBD2. This chain's CDR3 is CASSLSGTSTDTQYF. CDR3 coding DNA: TGTGCCAGCAGCTTGAGCGGGACCTCCACAGATACGCAGTATTTT.